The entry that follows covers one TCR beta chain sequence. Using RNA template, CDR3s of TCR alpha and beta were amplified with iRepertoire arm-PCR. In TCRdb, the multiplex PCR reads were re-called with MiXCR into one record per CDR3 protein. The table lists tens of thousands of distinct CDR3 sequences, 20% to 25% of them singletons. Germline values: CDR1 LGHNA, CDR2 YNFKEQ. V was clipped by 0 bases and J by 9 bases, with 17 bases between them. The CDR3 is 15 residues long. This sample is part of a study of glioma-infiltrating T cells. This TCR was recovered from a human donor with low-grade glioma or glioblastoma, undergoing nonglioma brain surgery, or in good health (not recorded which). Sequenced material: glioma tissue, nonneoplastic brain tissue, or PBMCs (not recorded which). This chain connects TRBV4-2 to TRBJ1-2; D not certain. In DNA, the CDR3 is TGTGCCAGCAGCCAAGATGGCACAGAAGCTATACGCTACACCTTC. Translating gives CASSQDGTEAIRYTF.